The entry below gives a single TCR beta chain sequence along with its context. These data originate in a study of T-cell reconstitution after alpha-beta-depleted transplantation in children. The TCRbeta library was prepared with unique molecular identifiers. TCRdb re-analysed the PCR reads in MiXCR, keeping a single row per CDR3 protein. The sample carries about 350,000 distinct CDR3 sequences, more than 10% recorded once. The junction had 3 bases not matched to a gene; V was cut back by 5 bases and J by 9 bases. The germline V gene encodes CDR1 SNHLY and CDR2 FYNNEI. The CDR3 is 12 amino acids. The TCR sequence derives from a human donor who donated a stem cell graft to a child with Fanconi anemia. The sample here was PBMCs, taken from the stem cell graft. V and J are TRBV2 and TRBJ2-1; 8 bases line up with TRBD1. CDR3 sequence reads: CASSFGQGEQFF. The CDR3 DNA sequence: TGTGCCAGCAGTTTCGGACAGGGTGAGCAGTTCTTC.